Listed here is a single T cell receptor beta chain. Which antigen it targets is not known. Base qualities are not recorded, but no much larger clone differs from it by a single base. This sample was taken from a study of cytomegalovirus exposure and HLA in healthy donors (dated by TCRdb to between 2016 and 2019). For the wider study: A later analysis indicated that the 120 or so validation repertoires were generated on the platform also employed for the 700 or so repertoires of the first cohort. Besides the first cohort of more than 650 subjects, a separate validation cohort made up of roughly 120 different subjects was used. The study aimed to test whether signatures of past pathogen exposure could be identified by cataloging public T cell receptors. To predict cytomegalovirus infection status, the study combined high-throughput TCR immunosequencing, statistical association of individual TCRs with disease status, and machine learning. Study-level results and caveats: The authors suggested that the approach could potentially be extended to other disease states and immunological phenotypes. In the study, about 150 TCR beta chains were listed as associated with cytomegalovirus. Of the cluster scores, roughly 93% were above 0 in a later analysis, which found that TCRs clustered in the first cohort also tended to co-occur in the 90 to 150 validation repertoires. All 120 or so repertoires were used to score co-occurrence in the validation cohort in a later analysis, because that analysis had no HLA typing for the cohort. A few of the identified cytomegalovirus-associated TCR beta chains were confirmed in vitro to be specific for cytomegalovirus antigens. Cytomegalovirus status was reported to be diagnosed by the classifier with high specificity and sensitivity in both the original and validation cohorts. Most TCR sequences were observed very rarely across donors, whereas some public TCRs were present in many individuals.

The junction shows trimming of 0 bases on V and 4 bases on J, plus 6 bases between the germline ends. Reading the germline V gene (reference sequence) gives CDR1 GTSNPN and CDR2 SVGIG. The CDR3 runs 13 amino acids, cysteine and phenylalanine included. Of the read, only the CDR3 DNA is kept; its 39 bases are in frame from base 1. The donors belonged to the validation cohort of over a hundred subjects, which was separate from the approximately 660-subject first cohort. Receptor libraries were prepared by the immunoSEQ multiplex PCR assay. Regarding the original processing steps: A statistical classification framework was built to diagnose cytomegalovirus status from the catalog of TCR beta chain sequences. In TCRdb, the immuneACCESS table is reduced to in-frame sequences with V and J assigned. These tables do not hold every clone; where another copy was compared, an unresolved V gene accounts for under half, and the others remain unexplained. The DNA gave D and trimming, while V, J and clone size come from that table. The sample has fewer than 200,000 clones on record, roughly 91% of them singletons. The ten largest make up approximately 10% of the sample.

The rearrangement joined TRBV30 to TRBJ1-4; no confident D gene assignment can be made. The clonotype originates from a woman aged 18-29 years in good health and CMV-seropositive. The specimen sequenced was PBMCs. Read as DNA, the sequence is TGTGCCTGGAGTGTACGCAGTAATGAAAAACTGTTTTTT. Its protein reads: CAWSVRSNEKLFF. The CDR3, completed at both ends by the reference TRBV30 and TRBJ1-4 genes, gives the full variable domain SQTIHQWPATLVQPVGSPLSLECTVEGTSNPNLYWYRQAAGRGLQLLFYSVGIGQISSEVPQNLSASRPQDRQFILSSKKLLLSDSGFYLCAWSVRSNEKLFFGSGTQLSVL.